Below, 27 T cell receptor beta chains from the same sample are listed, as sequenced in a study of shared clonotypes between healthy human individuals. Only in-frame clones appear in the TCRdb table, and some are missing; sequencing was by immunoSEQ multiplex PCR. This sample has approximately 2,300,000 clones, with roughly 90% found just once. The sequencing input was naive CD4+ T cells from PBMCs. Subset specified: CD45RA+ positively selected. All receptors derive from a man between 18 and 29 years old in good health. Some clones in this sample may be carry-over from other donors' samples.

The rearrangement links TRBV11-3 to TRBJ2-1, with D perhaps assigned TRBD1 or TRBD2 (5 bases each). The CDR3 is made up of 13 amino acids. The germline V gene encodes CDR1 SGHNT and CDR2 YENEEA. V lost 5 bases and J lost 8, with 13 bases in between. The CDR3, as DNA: TGTGCCAGCAGCCGTCGAGGGGCGGATGAGCAGTTCTTC. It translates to CASSRRGADEQFF. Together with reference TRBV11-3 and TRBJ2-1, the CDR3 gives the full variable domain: EAGVVQSPRYKIIEKKQPVAFWCNPISGHNTLYWYLQNLGQGPELLIRYENEEAVDDSQLPKDRFSAERLKGVDSTLKIQPAELGDSAVYLCASSRRGADEQFFGPGTRLTVL.

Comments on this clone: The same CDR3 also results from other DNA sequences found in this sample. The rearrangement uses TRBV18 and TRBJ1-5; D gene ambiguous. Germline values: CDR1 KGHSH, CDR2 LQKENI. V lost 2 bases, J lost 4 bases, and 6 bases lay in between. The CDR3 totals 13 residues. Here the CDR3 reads CASSPGLNQPQHF. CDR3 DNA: TGTGCCAGCTCACCAGGACTGAATCAGCCCCAGCATTTT.

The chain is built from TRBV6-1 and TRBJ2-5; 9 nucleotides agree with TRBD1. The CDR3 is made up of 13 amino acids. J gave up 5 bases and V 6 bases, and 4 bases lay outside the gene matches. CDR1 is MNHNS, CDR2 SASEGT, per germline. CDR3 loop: CASSGQGWETQYF. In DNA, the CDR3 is TGTGCCAGCAGCGGACAGGGGTGGGAGACCCAGTACTTC.

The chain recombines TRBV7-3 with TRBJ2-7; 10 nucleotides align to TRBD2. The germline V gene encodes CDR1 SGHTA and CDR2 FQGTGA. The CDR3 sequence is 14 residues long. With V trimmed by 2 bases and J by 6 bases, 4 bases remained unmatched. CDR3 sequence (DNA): TGTGCCAGCAGCTTACTAGCGGGAGTTGCCGAGCAGTACTTC. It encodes CASSLLAGVAEQYF.

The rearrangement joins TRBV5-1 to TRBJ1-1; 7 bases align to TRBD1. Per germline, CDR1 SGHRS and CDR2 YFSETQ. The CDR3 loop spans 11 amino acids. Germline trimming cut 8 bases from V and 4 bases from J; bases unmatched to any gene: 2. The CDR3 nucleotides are TGCGCCAGTCAGGGGGGCACTGAAGCTTTCTTT. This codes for CASQGGTEAFF.

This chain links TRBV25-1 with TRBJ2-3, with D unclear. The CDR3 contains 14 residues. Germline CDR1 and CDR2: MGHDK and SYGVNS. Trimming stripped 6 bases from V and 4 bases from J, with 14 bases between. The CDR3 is CASSEVKKADTQYF. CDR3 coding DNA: TGTGCCAGCAGCGAAGTCAAGAAAGCAGATACGCAGTATTTT. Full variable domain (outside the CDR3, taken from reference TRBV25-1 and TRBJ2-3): EADIYQTPRYLVIGTGKKITLECSQTMGHDKMYWYQQDPGMELHLIHYSYGVNSTEKGDLSSESTVSRIRTEHFPLTLESARPSHTSQYLCASSEVKKADTQYFGPGTRLTVL.

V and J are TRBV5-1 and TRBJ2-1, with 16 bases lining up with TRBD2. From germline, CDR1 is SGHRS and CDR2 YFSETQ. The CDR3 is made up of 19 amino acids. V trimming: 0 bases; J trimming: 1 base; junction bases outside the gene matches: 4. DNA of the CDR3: TGCGCCAGCAGCTTGGACGGGACTAGCGGGAGGGGGTCCTACAATGAGCAGTTCTTC. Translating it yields CASSLDGTSGRGSYNEQFF.

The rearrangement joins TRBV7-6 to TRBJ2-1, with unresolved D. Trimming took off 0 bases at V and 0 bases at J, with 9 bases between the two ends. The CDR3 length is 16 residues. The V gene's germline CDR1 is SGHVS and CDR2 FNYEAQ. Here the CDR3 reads CASSLAPASSYNEQFF. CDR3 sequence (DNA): TGTGCCAGCAGCTTAGCGCCTGCGAGCTCCTACAATGAGCAGTTCTTC.

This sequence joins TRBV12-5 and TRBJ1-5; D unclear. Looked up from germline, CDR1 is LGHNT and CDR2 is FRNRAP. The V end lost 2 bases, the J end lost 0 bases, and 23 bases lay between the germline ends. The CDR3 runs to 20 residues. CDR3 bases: TGTGCTAGTGGTTTGCGGTTGGGCCCACGAACCTTTCATAGCAATCAGCCCCAGCATTTT. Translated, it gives CASGLRLGPRTFHSNQPQHF.

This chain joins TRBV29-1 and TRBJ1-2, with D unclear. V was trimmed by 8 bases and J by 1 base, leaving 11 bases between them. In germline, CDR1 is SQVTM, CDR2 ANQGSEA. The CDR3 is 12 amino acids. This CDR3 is CSLWHSNYGYTF. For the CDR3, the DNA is TGCAGCCTGTGGCACAGTAACTATGGCTACACCTTC.

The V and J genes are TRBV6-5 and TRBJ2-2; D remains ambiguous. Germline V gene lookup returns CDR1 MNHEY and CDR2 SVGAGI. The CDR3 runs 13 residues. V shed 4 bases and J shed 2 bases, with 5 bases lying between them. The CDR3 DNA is TGTGCCAGCAGTTCCGGAAACACCGGGGAGCTGTTTTTT. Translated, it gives CASSSGNTGELFF.

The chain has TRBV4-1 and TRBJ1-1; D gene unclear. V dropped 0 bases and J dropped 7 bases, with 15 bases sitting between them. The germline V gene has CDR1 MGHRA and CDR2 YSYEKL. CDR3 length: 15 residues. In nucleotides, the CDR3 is TGCGCCAGCAGCCAAGAGACCGGCCGCAAGAGTGAAGCTTTCTTT. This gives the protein CASSQETGRKSEAFF.

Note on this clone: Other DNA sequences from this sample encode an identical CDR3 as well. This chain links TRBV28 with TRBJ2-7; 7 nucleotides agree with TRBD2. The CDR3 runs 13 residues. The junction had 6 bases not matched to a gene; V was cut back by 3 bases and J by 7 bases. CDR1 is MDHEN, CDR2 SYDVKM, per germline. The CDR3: CASSLAGVGEQYF. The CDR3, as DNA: TGTGCCAGCAGTTTGGCGGGAGTGGGAGAGCAGTACTTC.

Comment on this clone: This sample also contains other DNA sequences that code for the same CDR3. CDR3 in amino acids: CSVGRAQETQYF. DNA for the CDR3: TGCAGCGTTGGCCGGGCTCAAGAGACCCAGTACTTC. The chain is built from TRBV29-1 and TRBJ2-5, with D uncertain. From germline, CDR1 is SQVTM and CDR2 ANQGSEA. The CDR3 has 12 amino acids. The ends were cut back, 4 bases at V and 2 bases at J, with 8 bases in the middle.

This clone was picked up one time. CDR3 sequence (DNA): TGTGCCAGCAATCGGGAGCTTAACACCGGGGAGCTGTTTTTT. This gives the protein CASNRELNTGELFF. The chain joins TRBV7-7 to TRBJ2-2; a possible D gene is TRBD2 (6 bases). V shed 7 bases and J shed 2 bases, with 11 bases lying between them. The CDR3 is 14 residues long. CDR1 is SSHAT, CDR2 FNYEAQ, per germline (reference sequence).

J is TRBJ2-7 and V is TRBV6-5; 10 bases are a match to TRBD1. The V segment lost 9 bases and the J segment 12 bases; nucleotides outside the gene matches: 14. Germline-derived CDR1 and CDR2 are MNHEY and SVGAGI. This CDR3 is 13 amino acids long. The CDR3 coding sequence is TGTGCCAGTACAGGGACAGGGGATCCGTTGAGGTACTTC. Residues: CASTGTGDPLRYF.

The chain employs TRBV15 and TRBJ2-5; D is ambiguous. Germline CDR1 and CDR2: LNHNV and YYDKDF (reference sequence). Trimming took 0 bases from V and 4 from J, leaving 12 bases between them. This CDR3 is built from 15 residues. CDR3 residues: CATSRDPSGVETQYF. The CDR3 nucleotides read TGTGCCACCAGCAGAGATCCAAGTGGGGTAGAGACCCAGTACTTC.

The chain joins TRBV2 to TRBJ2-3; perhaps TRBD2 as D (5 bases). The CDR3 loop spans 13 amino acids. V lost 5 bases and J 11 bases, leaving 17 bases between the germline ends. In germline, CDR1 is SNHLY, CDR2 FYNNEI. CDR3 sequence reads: CASSPTTGVEQYF. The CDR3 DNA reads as TGTGCCAGCAGTCCCACGACCGGGGTGGAGCAGTATTTT.

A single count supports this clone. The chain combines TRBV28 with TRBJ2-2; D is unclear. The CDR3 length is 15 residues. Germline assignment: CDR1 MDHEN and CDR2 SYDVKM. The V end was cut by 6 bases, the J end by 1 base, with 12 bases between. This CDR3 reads CASRTTRWNTGELFF. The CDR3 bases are TGTGCCAGCAGGACCACGAGATGGAACACCGGGGAGCTGTTTTTT.

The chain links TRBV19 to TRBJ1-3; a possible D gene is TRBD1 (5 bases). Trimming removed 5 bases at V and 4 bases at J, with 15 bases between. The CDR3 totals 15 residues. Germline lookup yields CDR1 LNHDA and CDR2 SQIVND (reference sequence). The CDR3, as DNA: TGTGCCAGTAGTCCGAGTAGGACACGCGGAAACACCATATATTTT. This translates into CASSPSRTRGNTIYF. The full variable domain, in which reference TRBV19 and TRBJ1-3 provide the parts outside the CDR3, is DGGITQSPKYLFRKEGQNVTLSCEQNLNHDAMYWYRQDPGQGLRLIYYSQIVNDFQKGDIAEGYSVSREKKESFPLTVTSAQKNPTAFYLCASSPSRTRGNTIYFGEGSWLTVV.

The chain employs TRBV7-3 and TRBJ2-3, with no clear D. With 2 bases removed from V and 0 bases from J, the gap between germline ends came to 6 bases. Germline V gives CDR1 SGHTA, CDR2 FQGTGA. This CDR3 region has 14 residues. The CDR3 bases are TGTGCCAGCAGCTTATTTTTCAGCACAGATACGCAGTATTTT. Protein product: CASSLFFSTDTQYF.

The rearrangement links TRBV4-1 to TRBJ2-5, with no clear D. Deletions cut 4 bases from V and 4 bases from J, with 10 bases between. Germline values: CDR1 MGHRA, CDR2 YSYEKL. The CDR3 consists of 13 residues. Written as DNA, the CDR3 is TGCGCCAGCAGCCTGACGATTGGAGAGACCCAGTACTTC. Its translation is CASSLTIGETQYF.

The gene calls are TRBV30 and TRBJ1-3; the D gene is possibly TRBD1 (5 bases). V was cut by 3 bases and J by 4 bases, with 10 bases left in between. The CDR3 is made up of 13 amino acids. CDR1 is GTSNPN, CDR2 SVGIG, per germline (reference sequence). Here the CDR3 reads CAWRRDLGNTIYF. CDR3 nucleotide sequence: TGTGCCTGGAGACGGGACCTGGGAAACACCATATATTTT.

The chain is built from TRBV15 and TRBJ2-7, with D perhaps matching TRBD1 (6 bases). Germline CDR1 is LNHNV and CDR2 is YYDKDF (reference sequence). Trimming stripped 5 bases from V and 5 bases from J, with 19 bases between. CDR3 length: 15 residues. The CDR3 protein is CATSLTTDSRHEQYF. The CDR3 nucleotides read TGTGCCACCAGCCTCACTACGGACAGTCGTCACGAGCAGTACTTC.

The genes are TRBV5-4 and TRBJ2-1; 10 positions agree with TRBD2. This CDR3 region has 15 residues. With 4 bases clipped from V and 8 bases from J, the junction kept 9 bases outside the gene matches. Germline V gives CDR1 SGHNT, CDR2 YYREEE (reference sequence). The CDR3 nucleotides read TGTGCCAGCAGCCCGGGACTAGCGTCTCGGGATGAGCAGTTCTTC. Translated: CASSPGLASRDEQFF.

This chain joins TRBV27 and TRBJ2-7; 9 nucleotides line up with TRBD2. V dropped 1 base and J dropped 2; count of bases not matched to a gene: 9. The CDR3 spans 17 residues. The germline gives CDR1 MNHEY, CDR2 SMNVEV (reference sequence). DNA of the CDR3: TGTGCCAGCAGTTTATTCCCCCAGACTAGCGGAACCTACGAGCAGTACTTC. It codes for CASSLFPQTSGTYEQYF.

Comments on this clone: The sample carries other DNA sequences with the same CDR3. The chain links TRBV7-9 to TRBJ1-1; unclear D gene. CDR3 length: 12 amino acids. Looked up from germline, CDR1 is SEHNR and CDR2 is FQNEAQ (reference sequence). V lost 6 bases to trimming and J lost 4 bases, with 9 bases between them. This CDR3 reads CASSQSGTEAFF. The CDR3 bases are TGTGCCAGCAGTCAAAGCGGCACTGAAGCTTTCTTT. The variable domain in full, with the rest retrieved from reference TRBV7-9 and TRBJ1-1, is DTGVSQNPRHKITKRGQNVTFRCDPISEHNRLYWYRQTLGQGPEFLTYFQNEAQLEKSRLLSDRFSAERPKGSFSTLEIQRTEQGDSAMYLCASSQSGTEAFFGQGTRLTVV.